One sample yielded the 28 T cell receptor beta chains listed below, sequenced in a study of early T cells in non-severe SARS-CoV-2 infection. Each CDR3 protein gets one entry after TCRdb re-called the 5' RACE reads with MiXCR. In the table there are around 76,000 distinct CDR3 sequences, around 11% of which are singletons. The sequencing sample was made of whole blood. All receptors derive from an adult who was a healthcare worker with PCR-confirmed SARS-CoV-2 infection or an uninfected control (not recorded which).

In its sample, this clonotype was seen many times. V and J are TRBV29-1 and TRBJ1-2, with D tentatively TRBD1 (6 bases). Deletions cut 1 base from V and 8 bases from J, with 14 bases between. Germline V gene sequence: CDR1 SQVTM, CDR2 ANQGSEA. This CDR3 comprises 13 residues. The CDR3 here is CSVEGLGAVGYTF. The CDR3 nucleotides read TGCAGCGTTGAAGGCCTGGGGGCAGTCGGCTACACCTTC.

This chain connects TRBV7-9 to TRBJ1-2; no clear D. CDR3 length equals 15 residues. Germline CDR1 is SEHNR and CDR2 is FQNEAQ (reference sequence). V was shortened by 4 bases and J by 0 bases, with 12 bases between the two germline ends. For the CDR3, the DNA is TGTGCCAGCAGCTCCCCGGGGAGTTCTAACTATGGCTACACCTTC. It translates to CASSSPGSSNYGYTF. Based on the CDR3 plus reference TRBV7-9 and TRBJ1-2, the full variable domain is DTGVSQNPRHKITKRGQNVTFRCDPISEHNRLYWYRQTLGQGPEFLTYFQNEAQLEKSRLLSDRFSAERPKGSFSTLEIQRTEQGDSAMYLCASSSPGSSNYGYTFGSGTRLTVV.

This clonotype was detected many times. CDR3 in amino acids: CASGTSGGRETQYF. CDR3 sequence (DNA): TGTGCCAGCGGCACTAGCGGGGGTAGAGAGACCCAGTACTTC. V is TRBV6-5 and J is TRBJ2-5; 11 bases align to TRBD2. The trim removed 8 bases at V and 4 bases at J, leaving 6 bases unmatched. There are 14 residues in the CDR3. CDR1 is MNHEY and CDR2 is SVGAGI in the germline V gene.

The rearrangement joins TRBV20-1 to TRBJ1-1; TRBD1 matches at 8 bases. CDR1 and CDR2 from the germline V gene are DFQATT and SNEGSKA (reference sequence). The CDR3 sequence is 12 residues long. After removal of 6 bases from V and 6 bases from J, the junction contained 6 bases not matched to a gene. CDR3 loop: CSAIQGGSEAFF. The CDR3 DNA reads TGCAGTGCAATACAGGGGGGGTCTGAAGCTTTCTTT.

In this sample, this clonotype turned up a few times. This chain connects TRBV28 to TRBJ2-7, with D possibly TRBD1 on 7 matching bases. Germline values: CDR1 MDHEN, CDR2 SYDVKM. With 5 bases removed from V and 1 base from J, the gap between germline ends came to 15 bases. CDR3 length: 15 residues. The CDR3 nucleotides are TGTGCCAGCAGTGACTGGGGGGACAGATCCTACGAGCAGTACTTC. Translated, it gives CASSDWGDRSYEQYF.

The chain couples TRBV3-1 to TRBJ2-6; D is undetermined. CDR3 length equals 16 residues. With 0 bases removed from V and 4 bases from J, the gap between germline ends came to 10 bases. From germline, CDR1 is LGHDT and CDR2 YNNKEL (reference sequence). In DNA form, the CDR3 reads TGTGCCAGCAGCCAAGAACCGCCCGGAGGGGCCAACGTCCTGACTTTC. Protein sequence: CASSQEPPGGANVLTF. Drawing the rest from reference TRBV3-1 and TRBJ2-6, the complete variable domain is DTAVSQTPKYLVTQMGNDKSIKCEQNLGHDTMYWYKQDSKKFLKIMFSYNNKELIINETVPNRFSPKSPDKAHLNLHINSLELGDSAVYFCASSQEPPGGANVLTFGAGSRLTVL.

The chain is built from TRBV7-9 and TRBJ1-2; maybe TRBD1 (5 bases). There are 14 residues in the CDR3. The V gene's germline CDR1 is SEHNR and CDR2 FQNEAQ (reference sequence). V lost 5 bases to trimming and J lost 3 bases, with 13 bases between them. The CDR3 nucleotides are TGTGCCAGCAGCCCACCGCGGGGCTACTATGGCTACACCTTC. It yields the protein CASSPPRGYYGYTF.

This clonotype showed up just a few times. The chain combines TRBV5-4 with TRBJ2-1, with 7 positions matching TRBD1. The germline gives CDR1 SGHNT, CDR2 YYREEE (reference sequence). V was pared by 4 bases and J by 7 bases, with 11 bases of the junction left unmatched. This CDR3 is built from 15 residues. The CDR3 region is CASSPRQGVGNEQFF. In DNA, the CDR3 is TGTGCCAGCAGCCCCCGGCAGGGGGTGGGTAATGAGCAGTTCTTC.

The gene calls are TRBV2 and TRBJ1-2; 7 positions match TRBD1. The CDR3 loop spans 12 amino acids. V lost 10 bases and J lost 8; bases outside the gene matches: 10. Germline values: CDR1 SNHLY, CDR2 FYNNEI. CDR3 loop: CATSLAGGGYTF. DNA of the CDR3: TGTGCCACCTCCCTGGCAGGGGGAGGCTACACCTTC.

This clonotype was found many times. The V and J genes are TRBV6-5 and TRBJ1-5, with a tentative D call TRBD1 (6 bases). In germline, CDR1 is MNHEY, CDR2 SVGAGI. The CDR3 runs 12 residues. V was shortened by 5 bases and J by 7 bases, with 9 bases between the two germline ends. The CDR3 region has the DNA TGTGCCAGCAGTACCGGGGGCCAGCCCCAGCATTTT. Encoded protein: CASSTGGQPQHF.

The chain has TRBV6-2 or TRBV6-3 and TRBJ1-1; D uncertain. The CDR3 covers 13 residues. V lost 6 bases and J lost 1, with 9 bases in between. The V gene's germline CDR1 is MNHEY and CDR2 SVGEGT. The CDR3 protein is CASRRTRNTEAFF. The CDR3 bases are TGTGCCAGCAGGAGGACTCGGAACACTGAAGCTTTCTTT.

The V call is TRBV10-3, the J call TRBJ1-4; D gene ambiguous. V lost 0 bases, J lost 6 bases, and 5 bases lay in between. Germline V lookup: CDR1 ENHRY, CDR2 SYGVKD. This CDR3 region has 13 residues. The DNA for the CDR3 is TGTGCCATCAGTGAGTCGAGGGATGAAAAACTGTTTTTT. Its translation: CAISESRDEKLFF.

This clonotype was seen more than once but under ten times. The chain couples TRBV4-3 to TRBJ1-2; possible D gene TRBD1, 6 bases. The CDR3 covers 17 residues. The V gene lost 3 bases and the J gene lost 3 bases, with 20 bases spanning the gap. Looked up from germline, CDR1 is LGHNA and CDR2 is YSLEER. Here the CDR3 DNA reads TGCGCCAGCAGCCATAATAAGGGGGGGCTTGAAGACTATGGCTACACCTTC. It yields the protein CASSHNKGGLEDYGYTF.

The sample holds many counts of this clonotype. The gene calls are TRBV5-8 and TRBJ2-3; maybe TRBD2 (7 bases). The CDR3 spans 15 residues. Trimming took 2 bases from V and 3 from J, leaving 13 bases between them. Germline V gene sequence: CDR1 SGHTS, CDR2 YDEGEE. The CDR3 nucleotides are TGTGCCAGCAGCTTTGCGGGGGCAACTACAGATACGCAGTATTTT. It specifies CASSFAGATTDTQYF.

The sample holds a few counts of this clonotype. CDR3 amino acids: CASTGDRSNTEAFF. The CDR3 nucleotides read TGTGCCAGCACTGGTGACCGATCGAACACTGAAGCTTTCTTT. V and J are TRBV2 and TRBJ1-1; D unresolved. Germline V gene sequence: CDR1 SNHLY, CDR2 FYNNEI. The CDR3 spans 14 residues. Deletions cut 7 bases from V and 1 base from J, with 13 bases between.

The sample holds many counts of this clonotype. The chain carries TRBV3-1 and TRBJ2-1; 11 bases are shared with TRBD2. CDR3 size: 14 residues. Trimming at V came to 4 bases and at J to 8 bases, leaving 4 bases not matched to a gene. Germline CDR1 is LGHDT and CDR2 is YNNKEL (reference sequence). CDR3 nucleotide sequence: TGTGCCAGCAGCCTAGCGGGGGGGTACGATGAGCAGTTCTTC. Translated, it gives CASSLAGGYDEQFF.

This clonotype was counted at least ten times. The rearrangement links TRBV12-3 or TRBV12-4 to TRBJ2-3; no clear D. The CDR3 consists of 15 residues. The germline V and J ends were trimmed by 2 bases and 3 bases, with 12 bases remaining between them. DNA for the CDR3: TGTGCCAGCAGTTTATCAGCAAGTGGGACAGATACGCAGTATTTT. This sequence encodes CASSLSASGTDTQYF.

This clonotype was detected many times. J is TRBJ1-3 and V is TRBV29-1, with 7 bases lining up with TRBD1. The CDR3 consists of 15 residues. Germline trimming cut 7 bases from V and 3 bases from J; bases unmatched to any gene: 12. CDR1 and CDR2 (germline): SQVTM, ANQGSEA. The CDR3 region is CSANSPQGNGNTIYF. The CDR3 nucleotides are TGCAGCGCCAACTCCCCACAGGGGAATGGAAACACCATATATTTT.

This chain connects TRBV20-1 to TRBJ1-1, with D perhaps TRBD1 (5 bases). The CDR3 is 13 amino acids. CDR1 is DFQATT and CDR2 is SNEGSKA in the germline V gene (reference sequence). The germline V and J ends were trimmed by 5 bases and 1 base, with 11 bases remaining between them. The CDR3 sequence: CSAWGRRNTEAFF. Here the CDR3 DNA reads TGCAGTGCTTGGGGACGGCGGAACACTGAAGCTTTCTTT.

Only a few counts were recorded for this clonotype. This chain links TRBV6-6 with TRBJ2-3; D possibly matches TRBD1 or TRBD2 (5 bases each). This CDR3 contains 15 residues. Germline loops: CDR1 MNHNY, CDR2 SVGAGI (reference sequence). Trimming took off 2 bases at V and 1 base at J, with 10 bases between the two ends. CDR3 in amino acids: CASSYGGEGTDTQYF. For the CDR3, the DNA is TGTGCCAGCAGTTACGGGGGAGAGGGCACAGATACGCAGTATTTT.

This clonotype was seen repeatedly, ten times or more. This chain connects TRBV20-1 to TRBJ2-5, with a tentative D call TRBD1 (5 bases). V lost 0 bases to trimming and J lost 5 bases, with 7 bases between them. This CDR3 comprises 12 residues. CDR1 and CDR2 from the germline V gene are DFQATT and SNEGSKA (reference sequence). The CDR3 DNA follows: TGCAGTGCTAGAGATAAGGGGGAGACCCAGTACTTC. It specifies CSARDKGETQYF.

This chain links TRBV20-1 with TRBJ2-1; D call uncertain. V shed 1 base and J shed 5 bases, with 6 bases lying between them. Germline V gene lookup returns CDR1 DFQATT and CDR2 SNEGSKA (reference sequence). The CDR3 loop spans 12 amino acids. As DNA, the CDR3 is TGCAGTGCTAGAGGAACGCACAATGAGCAGTTCTTC. Amino acid sequence: CSARGTHNEQFF.

This clonotype was recorded a few times. V and J are TRBV2 and TRBJ2-7; possibly TRBD1 or TRBD2 for D (5 bases each). Germline CDR1 reads SNHLY; CDR2 reads FYNNEI. V lost 5 bases and J lost 3, with 17 bases in between. The CDR3 runs to 15 residues. In DNA form, the CDR3 reads TGTGCCAGCAGTCCCGTTTGGGACGGAAGCTACGAGCAGTACTTC. Translated, it gives CASSPVWDGSYEQYF.

This clonotype was detected a few times. This rearrangement joins TRBV5-5 to TRBJ1-5; D ambiguous. This CDR3 spans 12 amino acids. The ends were cut back, 0 bases at V and 5 bases at J, with 3 bases in the middle. The germline CDR1 and CDR2 sequences are SGHKS and YYEKEE (reference sequence). The DNA for the CDR3 is TGTGCCAGCAGCTTGGTTGATCAGCCCCAGCATTTT. This gives the protein CASSLVDQPQHF.

The chain links TRBV5-1 to TRBJ1-4; D gene ambiguous. CDR3 length: 13 residues. V was trimmed by 4 bases and J by 5 bases, leaving 9 bases between them. The germline gives CDR1 SGHRS, CDR2 YFSETQ. In DNA form, the CDR3 reads TGCGCCAGCAGCACCCTGGGGAATGAAAAACTGTTTTTT. This encodes CASSTLGNEKLFF.

V usage is TRBV25-1 and J usage is TRBJ2-7; D is uncertain. Looked up from germline, CDR1 is MGHDK and CDR2 is SYGVNS. The germline V and J ends were trimmed by 3 bases and 4 bases, with 7 bases remaining between them. This CDR3 contains 12 residues. This CDR3 is CASSEESYEQYF. CDR3 DNA: TGTGCCAGCAGTGAGGAATCTTACGAGCAGTACTTC.

There are many counts of this clonotype. This chain uses TRBV4-3 with TRBJ2-7; 10 positions agree with TRBD2. In germline, CDR1 is LGHNA, CDR2 YSLEER. This CDR3 is 16 amino acids long. V lost 1 base to trimming and J lost 2 bases; unmatched junction nucleotides: 5. The CDR3 DNA reads as TGCGCCAGCAGCCAAGGGACTAGCGGATTCACCTACGAGCAGTACTTC. This translates into CASSQGTSGFTYEQYF.

This clonotype was detected many times. This chain links TRBV5-1 with TRBJ1-6; D uncertain. Looked up from germline, CDR1 is SGHRS and CDR2 is YFSETQ. CDR3 length equals 14 residues. Trimming pared 4 bases from V and 5 bases from J, leaving 10 bases between. CDR3 in DNA: TGCGCCAGCAGCGAAGTTGGTCATAATTCACCCCTCCACTTT. This codes for CASSEVGHNSPLHF.